This T cell receptor beta chain was sequenced in a study of control samples from healthy donors and cancer patients. The table came from immunoSEQ multiplex PCR; TCRdb's copy has only in-frame clones and leaves some out. The repertoire consists of roughly 38,000 clones, with roughly 83% occurring once and the leading ten covering approximately 50%. This receptor was obtained from a man aged 60-69 years in good health. Sequenced: blood.

CDR3 protein: CASRGGSPNTGELFF. CDR3 nucleotides: TGTGCCAGCAGGGGAGGAAGTCCGAACACCGGGGAGCTGTTTTTT. The chain recombines TRBV28 with TRBJ2-2; maybe TRBD2 (6 bases). Trimming removed 6 bases from V and 0 bases from J, with 11 bases in between. The V gene's germline CDR1 is MDHEN and CDR2 SYDVKM. The CDR3 length is 15 residues.